This TCR beta chain is from a study of a mutant IDH1 vaccine in newly diagnosed glioma (dated by TCRdb to about 2021). For context, the study as a whole: The roughly 35 treated patients were 62.5% male and about 40% female, with a mean age of 40.4 years. Before enrollment, most patients had been given radiochemotherapy with temozolomide as standard therapy, while the rest had received either radiotherapy alone or temozolomide alone. Peripheral blood samples were drawn at six visits, namely V03 (baseline), V05, V07, V10, V12 and V13. For exploratory analyses, about 25 treated patients had longitudinal TCRB deep sequencing done wherever samples were available.

In light of the paper, this sample's time point label describes: baseline, week 1 (first vaccination visit). The treatment or condition label on this specimen signifies: pre-vaccination baseline after standard-of-care therapy. All donors had newly diagnosed IDH1-mutant astrocytomas of WHO grade 3 or 4 that showed loss of nuclear ATRX. The samples were drawn from NOA16, a multicentre, single-arm, open-label phase I trial in Germany that tested a mutant IDH1 peptide vaccine in humans for the first time. For immunogenicity testing, the blood drawn at visit V03 was used as the baseline sample. Genomic DNA for TCRB sequencing was extracted from EDTA blood using the DNeasy Blood and Tissue Kit. Reading from cysteine to phenylalanine, the CDR3 counts 15 amino acids. The kept DNA is CDR3 alone, 45 bases in frame from the first base. Reading the germline V gene gives CDR1 LGHNA and CDR2 YSLEER. The V end loses 4 bases and the J end loses 4 bases, and a stretch of 17 bases separates them.

As regards this clone: The specificity of this receptor is unknown. No base-level quality is on record; no much larger clone is a single base apart.

The research as a whole found: It was noted by the authors that analyses of patient blood samples could not be reproduced owing to sample limitations. Across multiple MHC alleles, vaccine-induced immune responses were seen in 93.3% of patients. Pseudoprogression appeared unrelated to alterations in the top peripheral T cell clonotypes detected by TCRB sequencing. Availability determined which PBMC samples were chosen for TCRB deep sequencing.

Libraries came from the immunoSEQ multiplex PCR assay. Rearranged TCR beta chain sequences were amplified with the hsTCRB Kit following the manufacturer's protocol. TCRB libraries were sequenced on an Illumina MiSeq. On the study's bioinformatics: The kit vendor's proprietary platform handled demultiplexing, trimming and gene mapping. What TCRdb holds here is the immuneACCESS table cut down to in-frame rearrangements. Part of the clones is not present; checked against another copy, under half of the missing clones reflect an unresolved V gene, and the others are unexplained. Clone size and the V and J calls come from that table; the DNA yielded D and trimming. A total of about 59,000 clones appear in this sample, about 90% of them only once. The ten largest clones add up to 2.5% to 3% of the sample.

The rearrangement combines TRBV4-3 with TRBJ2-7; D gene: possibly TRBD2, on 5 matching bases. The sequence was obtained from a man aged 45-65 years with glioma. Here the sequenced sample was PBMCs, taken from a glioma patient treated with radiotherapy, temozolomide or both. This receptor carries the CDR3 CASSPTLALSYEQYF. In nucleotide form, the sequence is TGCGCCAGCAGCCCGACTCTAGCCTTGAGTTACGAGCAGTACTTC.